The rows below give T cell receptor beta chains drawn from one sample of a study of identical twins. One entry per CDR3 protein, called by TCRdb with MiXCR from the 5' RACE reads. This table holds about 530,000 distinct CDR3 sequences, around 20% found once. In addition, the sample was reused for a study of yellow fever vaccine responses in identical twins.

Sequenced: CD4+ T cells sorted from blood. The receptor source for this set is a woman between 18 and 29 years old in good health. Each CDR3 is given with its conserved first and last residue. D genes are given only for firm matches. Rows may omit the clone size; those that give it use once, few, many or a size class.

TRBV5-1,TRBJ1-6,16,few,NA,CASSLVGSSYNSPLHF,TGCGCCAGCAGCTTGGTGGGGAGCTCCTATAATTCACCCCTCCACTTT
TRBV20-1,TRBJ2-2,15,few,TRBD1,CSARDSPGNTGELFF,TGCAGTGCTCGGGACAGCCCCGGGAACACCGGGGAGCTGTTTTTT
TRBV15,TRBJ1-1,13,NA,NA,CATSSQGHTEAFF,TGTGCCACCAGCAGTCAGGGTCACACTGAAGCTTTCTTT
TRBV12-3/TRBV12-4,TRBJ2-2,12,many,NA,CASSLWAGELFF,TGTGCCAGCAGTTTATGGGCCGGGGAGCTGTTTTTT
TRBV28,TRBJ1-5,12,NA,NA,CASFTQNQPQHF,TGTGCCAGCTTTACGCAGAATCAGCCCCAGCATTTT
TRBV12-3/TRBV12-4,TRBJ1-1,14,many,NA,CASSLGIMNTEAFF,TGTGCCAGCAGTTTGGGTATCATGAACACTGAAGCTTTCTTT
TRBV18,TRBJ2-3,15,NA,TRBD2,CASSPRTSGGDTQYF,TGTGCCAGCTCACCGAGGACTAGCGGGGGAGATACGCAGTATTTT
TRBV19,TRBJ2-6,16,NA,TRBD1,CANSGQGVSGANVLTF,TGTGCCAACTCGGGACAGGGAGTATCTGGGGCCAACGTCCTGACTTTC
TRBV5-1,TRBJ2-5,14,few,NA,CASSLASSGETQYF,TGCGCCAGCAGCTTGGCGTCTAGTGGAGAGACCCAGTACTTC
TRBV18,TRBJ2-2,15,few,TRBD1,CASSPGRTGSGELFF,TGTGCCAGCTCACCGGGTAGGACAGGTTCCGGGGAGCTGTTTTTT
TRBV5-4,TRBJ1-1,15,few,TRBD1,CASSARDRANTEAFF,TGTGCCAGCAGTGCCCGGGACAGGGCGAACACTGAAGCTTTCTTT
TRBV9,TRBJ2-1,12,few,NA,CASSVESDKVIF,TGTGCCAGCAGCGTAGAGTCCGACAAGGTAATCTTC
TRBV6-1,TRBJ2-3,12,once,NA,CALRRGTDTQYF,TGTGCCCTTCGTAGGGGCACAGATACGCAGTATTTT
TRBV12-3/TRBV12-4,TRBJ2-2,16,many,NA,CASSPWGGGTTGELFF,TGTGCCAGCAGCCCCTGGGGTGGCGGGACTACCGGGGAGCTGTTTTTT
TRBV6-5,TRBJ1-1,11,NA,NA,CASTQGTEAFF,TGTGCCAGCACCCAAGGGACTGAAGCTTTCTTT
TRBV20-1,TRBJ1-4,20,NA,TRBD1,CSARDQGGQGAYLSHEKLFF,TGCAGTGCTAGAGATCAAGGGGGGCAGGGGGCTTACTTATCCCATGAAAAACTGTTTTTT
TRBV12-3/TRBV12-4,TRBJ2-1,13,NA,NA,CASSLAKGYEQFF,TGTGCCAGCAGTTTAGCAAAGGGGTACGAGCAGTTCTTC
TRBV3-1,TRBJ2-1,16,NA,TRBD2,CASSQGGLAASFEQFF,TGTGCCAGCAGCCAAGGCGGACTAGCGGCCTCGTTCGAGCAGTTCTTC
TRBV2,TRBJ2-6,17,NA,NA,CASSTRVVNSGANVLTF,TGTGCCAGCAGTACCAGGGTTGTAAACTCTGGGGCCAACGTCCTGACTTTC
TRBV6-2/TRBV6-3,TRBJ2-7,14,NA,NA,CASSPSSSSYEQYF,TGTGCCAGCAGTCCCTCATCATCCTCCTACGAGCAGTACTTC
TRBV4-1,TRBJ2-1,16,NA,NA,CASSQDLGGPNNEQFF,TGCGCCAGCAGCCAAGATCTAGGGGGGCCAAACAATGAGCAGTTCTTC
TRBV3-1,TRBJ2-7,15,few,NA,CASSLRLGPSTEQYF,TGTGCCAGCAGCCTTCGACTAGGGCCATCCACCGAGCAGTACTTC